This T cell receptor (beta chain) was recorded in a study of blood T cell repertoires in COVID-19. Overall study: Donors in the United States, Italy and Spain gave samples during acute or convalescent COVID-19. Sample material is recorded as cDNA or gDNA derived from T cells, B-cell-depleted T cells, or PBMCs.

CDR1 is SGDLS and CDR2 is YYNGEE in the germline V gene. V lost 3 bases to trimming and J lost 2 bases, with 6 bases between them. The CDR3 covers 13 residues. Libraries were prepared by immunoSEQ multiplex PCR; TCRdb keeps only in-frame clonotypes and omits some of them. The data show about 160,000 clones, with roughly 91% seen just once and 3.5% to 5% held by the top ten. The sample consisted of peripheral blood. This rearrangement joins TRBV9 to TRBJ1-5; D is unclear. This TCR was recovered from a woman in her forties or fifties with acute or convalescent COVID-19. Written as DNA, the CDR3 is TGTGCCAGCAGCGAGGAGGGCAATCAGCCCCAGCATTTT. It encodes CASSEEGNQPQHF.